This entry features one TCR beta chain sequence. With 0 bases clipped from V and 4 bases from J, the junction kept 6 bases outside the gene matches. Germline assignment: CDR1 LGHDT and CDR2 YNNKEL (reference sequence). The CDR3 spans 16 residues. These data originate in a study of blood T cell repertoires in COVID-19. Sequenced by immunoSEQ multiplex PCR; TCRdb stores in-frame clones only, minus some. The table shows under 400,000 clones, with more than 75% occurring only once. This TCR derives from a woman aged 30 to 39 with COVID-19, enrolled during active disease. The sample taken for sequencing was peripheral blood. This chain uses TRBV3-1 (or the pseudogene TRBV3-2) with TRBJ2-7; 10 bases line up with TRBD2. In nucleotides, the CDR3 is TGTGCCAGCAGCCAAGACCCTAGCGGGAGTATATACGAGCAGTACTTC. The encoded protein is CASSQDPSGSIYEQYF.